One sample yielded the 26 T cell receptor beta chains listed below, sequenced in a study of brain T cells in children with intractable seizures. Data came from immunoSEQ multiplex PCR; TCRdb stores just in-frame clones and leaves some out. Of 62,000 or so clones in the sample, 90% to 97% were seen once. Specimen: peripheral blood, collected at surgery. The receptors derive from a boy under two years old with focal cortical dysplasia and intractable seizures.

This clone has only one observation. The rearrangement uses TRBV25-1 and TRBJ2-7; 7 bases agree with TRBD1. V lost 4 bases and J lost 6; bases outside the gene matches: 3. The CDR3 has 12 residues. Germline V gives CDR1 MGHDK, CDR2 SYGVNS. The CDR3 DNA sequence: TGTGCCAGCAGTGGAGACAGGGCCGAGCAGTACTTC. It is translated as CASSGDRAEQYF.

CDR3 region: CASSQDIAGYNEQFF. The CDR3 DNA sequence: TGTGCCAGCAGCCAAGATATCGCTGGGTACAATGAGCAGTTCTTC. J is TRBJ2-1 and V is TRBV3-1 (or the pseudogene TRBV3-2); D remains ambiguous. The V gene's germline CDR1 is LGHDT and CDR2 YNNKEL (reference sequence). V lost 0 bases and J 4 bases, leaving 10 bases between the germline ends. This CDR3 region has 15 residues.

The CDR3 region is CASSLGLARTDTQYF. The DNA of the CDR3 is TGCGCCAGCAGCTTGGGACTAGCGCGAACCGATACGCAGTATTTT. The chain joins TRBV5-1 to TRBJ2-3; 8 positions agree with TRBD2. V trimming: 0 bases; J trimming: 6 bases; junction bases outside the gene matches: 6. The CDR3 loop spans 15 amino acids. Germline-derived CDR1 and CDR2 are SGHRS and YFSETQ.

The chain is built from TRBV19 and TRBJ1-1, with 7 bases fitting TRBD1. The germline gives CDR1 LNHDA, CDR2 SQIVND (reference sequence). There are 16 residues in the CDR3. V shed 7 bases and J 5 bases; nucleotides not matched to a gene: 16. The CDR3 is CASMGITAGGVTEAFF. The CDR3 nucleotides are TGTGCCAGTATGGGGATAACGGCAGGGGGGGTTACTGAAGCTTTCTTT.

V and J are TRBV19 and TRBJ1-4; D possibly corresponds to TRBD1 (6 bases). The germline CDR1 and CDR2 sequences are LNHDA and SQIVND (reference sequence). The CDR3 sequence is 15 residues long. V was trimmed by 5 bases and J by 9 bases, leaving 19 bases between them. The CDR3 spells CASSSEDRHWKKLFF. The CDR3 nucleotides are TGTGCCAGTAGTTCGGAAGACAGGCATTGGAAAAAACTGTTTTTT.

The chain joins TRBV6-1 to TRBJ2-2; maybe TRBD1 (6 bases). Germline V gene lookup returns CDR1 MNHNS and CDR2 SASEGT. CDR3 length: 17 amino acids. Trimming removed 1 base from V and 1 base from J, with 13 bases in between. The CDR3 here is CASSEVLRGMNTGELFF. CDR3 in DNA: TGTGCCAGCAGTGAAGTGCTCAGGGGCATGAACACCGGGGAGCTGTTTTTT.

This clone is a singleton in its sample. The V and J genes are TRBV28 and TRBJ2-7; a weak D match, TRBD1 (6 bases). Germline lookup yields CDR1 MDHEN and CDR2 SYDVKM. The CDR3 has 15 residues. V lost 5 bases to trimming and J lost 3 bases, with 17 bases between them. CDR3 amino acids: CASSITGFGRYEQYF. CDR3 DNA: TGTGCCAGCAGTATCACAGGGTTCGGCCGCTACGAGCAGTACTTC.

The CDR3 reads CASSEATGTGRETQYF. CDR3 DNA: TGTGCCAGCAGTGAAGCGACCGGGACAGGGCGAGAGACCCAGTACTTC. The rearrangement uses TRBV6-1 and TRBJ2-5, with 9 nucleotides matching TRBD1. This CDR3 has 16 residues. Germline V gives CDR1 MNHNS, CDR2 SASEGT. The junction had 6 bases not matched to a gene; V was cut back by 0 bases and J by 4 bases.

V and J are TRBV10-3 and TRBJ2-7, with 8 bases that match TRBD1. CDR3 length: 13 amino acids. CDR1 is ENHRY, CDR2 SYGVKD, per germline. V shed 6 bases, J shed 3 bases, and the junction held 4 bases outside the gene matches. The CDR3 is CAISDGTGYEQYF. The CDR3, as DNA: TGTGCCATCAGCGACGGGACAGGCTACGAGCAGTACTTC.

The sample holds a few counts of this clone. This chain links TRBV15 with TRBJ1-1, with D tentatively TRBD1 (6 bases). There are 13 residues in the CDR3. V lost 4 bases, J lost 2 bases, and 8 bases lay in between. Germline CDR1 reads LNHNV; CDR2 reads YYDKDF (reference sequence). The CDR3 loop reads CATSTDRNTEAFF. The CDR3 DNA sequence: TGTGCCACCAGCACGGACAGAAACACTGAAGCTTTCTTT.

The chain couples TRBV5-4 to TRBJ2-2; TRBD2 matches at 7 bases. The germline V gene has CDR1 SGHNT and CDR2 YYREEE (reference sequence). Trimming at V came to 0 bases and at J to 0 bases, leaving 2 bases not matched to a gene. The CDR3 loop spans 16 amino acids. CDR3 coding DNA: TGTGCCAGCAGCTTGGACCGGGAGGCGAACACCGGGGAGCTGTTTTTT. This translates into CASSLDREANTGELFF.

This chain joins TRBV28 and TRBJ2-2; no reliable D call. The V gene's germline CDR1 is MDHEN and CDR2 SYDVKM. The CDR3 extends over 17 amino acids. V gave up 6 bases and J gave up 5 bases, with 22 bases separating them. CDR3 protein: CASSLPQRKMGTGELFF. CDR3 nucleotide sequence: TGTGCCAGCAGCCTGCCACAAAGAAAGATGGGAACCGGGGAGCTGTTTTTT.

The chain is built from TRBV27 and TRBJ1-6, with 7 bases fitting TRBD1. V trimming: 6 bases; J trimming: 7 bases; junction bases outside the gene matches: 15. This CDR3 contains 17 residues. From germline, CDR1 is MNHEY and CDR2 SMNVEV (reference sequence). CDR3 bases: TGTGCCAGCAGAACAGGGGCTGATAGGTGGGAAAATTCACCCCTCCACTTT. It specifies CASRTGADRWENSPLHF.

V and J are TRBV15 and TRBJ1-2; the match to TRBD1 covers 7 bases. V gave up 0 bases and J gave up 3 bases; unmatched junction bases: 4. The CDR3 totals 15 residues. Germline CDR1 and CDR2: LNHNV and YYDKDF (reference sequence). The CDR3 DNA reads as TGTGCCACCAGCAGAGATAGGGGGCTTTACTATGGCTACACCTTC. It is translated as CATSRDRGLYYGYTF.

The V and J genes are TRBV24-1 and TRBJ2-1; 10 bases agree with TRBD1. From germline, CDR1 is KGHDR and CDR2 SFDVKD. The CDR3 totals 16 residues. The V and J ends lost 0 bases and 2 bases, in that order; junction bases with no gene match: 0. The CDR3 coding sequence is TGTGCCACCAGTGATTTGGGACAGGGGGCCTACAATGAGCAGTTCTTC. It is translated as CATSDLGQGAYNEQFF.

The chain uses TRBV4-2 and TRBJ1-1; possibly TRBD1 for D (6 bases). V was trimmed by 4 bases and J by 7 bases, leaving 19 bases between them. Germline CDR1 is LGHNA and CDR2 is YNFKEQ. The CDR3 is made up of 15 amino acids. CDR3 in DNA: TGTGCCAGCAGCCGCATGACAGCGGAACAGGGTGAAGCTTTCTTT. It specifies CASSRMTAEQGEAFF.

Here the CDR3 DNA reads TGTGCCACCAGCAGAGCATTAGATGAAAAACTGTTTTTT. As protein: CATSRALDEKLFF. This chain links TRBV15 with TRBJ1-4; no clear D. Germline V gene data show CDR1 as LNHNV and CDR2 as YYDKDF (reference sequence). V gave up 1 base and J gave up 6 bases, with 6 bases separating them. The CDR3 has 13 residues.

The genes are TRBV25-1 and TRBJ1-6; D is ambiguous. The germline V gene encodes CDR1 MGHDK and CDR2 SYGVNS. The CDR3 consists of 17 residues. V lost 5 bases and J 0 bases, leaving 14 bases between the germline ends. The DNA of the CDR3 is TGTGCCAGCAGTCCCGGACTGGGATTCTCCTATAATTCACCCCTCCACTTT. This encodes CASSPGLGFSYNSPLHF.

The chain links TRBV5-3 to TRBJ2-7; D gene uncertain. TRBV5-3 is designated an ORF whose function remains uncertain. Trimming shortened V by 0 bases and J by 6 bases, and 16 bases separated the two germline ends. The CDR3 has 15 residues. The DNA for the CDR3 is TGTGCCAGAAGCTTGGAACACCCCGAAAGGTGCGAGCAGTACTTC. Its translation is CARSLEHPERCEQYF.

The chain uses TRBV9 and TRBJ1-1; the D gene is possibly TRBD1 (6 bases). Looked up from germline, CDR1 is SGDLS and CDR2 is YYNGEE. With 3 bases removed from V and 4 bases from J, the gap between germline ends came to 16 bases. The CDR3 runs to 15 residues. CDR3 nucleotide sequence: TGTGCCAGCAGCGCCGGGACACTCCTTAGCACTGAAGCTTTCTTT. This encodes CASSAGTLLSTEAFF. Looking up the rest from reference TRBV9 and TRBJ1-1 gives the full variable domain: DSGVTQTPKHLITATGQRVTLRCSPRSGDLSVYWYQQSLDQGLQFLIQYYNGEERAKGNILERFSAQQFPDLHSELNLSSLELGDSALYFCASSAGTLLSTEAFFGQGTRLTVV.

The chain uses TRBV10-3 and TRBJ2-7, with 7 bases identical to TRBD1. The trim removed 6 bases at V and 2 bases at J, leaving 10 bases unmatched. CDR1 is ENHRY, CDR2 SYGVKD, per germline. This CDR3 region has 15 residues. The DNA for the CDR3 is TGTGCCATCAGCCAGGGACAGAAAACAGCCTACGAGCAGTACTTC. Residues: CAISQGQKTAYEQYF.

V is TRBV4-3 and J is TRBJ2-3; 7 bases are a match to TRBD2. CDR1 is LGHNA and CDR2 is YSLEER in the germline V gene. The CDR3 runs 17 residues. The J segment lost 6 bases and the V segment lost 4 bases, leaving 16 bases of the junction unmatched. For the CDR3, the DNA is TGCGCCAGCAGCCTAAACCTCGGGACGGGGGGTTCGGATACGCAGTATTTT. Protein product: CASSLNLGTGGSDTQYF.

V is TRBV6-2 or TRBV6-3 and J is TRBJ1-5, with TRBD1 as a possible D gene (5 bases). V was cut by 7 bases and J by 6 bases, with 16 bases left in between. The length of the CDR3 is 14 residues. Germline lookup yields CDR1 MNHEY and CDR2 SVGEGT. The CDR3 reads CASNPGGGTQPQHF. The CDR3 DNA follows: TGTGCCAGCAACCCCGGGGGGGGGACTCAGCCCCAGCATTTT.

The chain employs TRBV9 and TRBJ2-4, with 8 bases that match TRBD2. V lost 0 bases to trimming and J lost 9 bases; unmatched junction nucleotides: 2. The CDR3 extends over 13 amino acids. From germline, CDR1 is SGDLS and CDR2 YYNGEE. As DNA, the CDR3 is TGTGCCAGCAGCGTAGCGGGGGGGCCCATTCAGTACTTC. The encoded protein is CASSVAGGPIQYF. The full variable domain, with the rest looked up from reference TRBV9 and TRBJ2-4, is DSGVTQTPKHLITATGQRVTLRCSPRSGDLSVYWYQQSLDQGLQFLIQYYNGEERAKGNILERFSAQQFPDLHSELNLSSLELGDSALYFCASSVAGGPIQYFGAGTRLSVL.

The V and J genes are TRBV5-4 and TRBJ1-5, with a weak D call TRBD1 (6 bases). There are 18 residues in the CDR3. V was pared by 0 bases and J by 1 base, with 17 bases between. Germline V gene data show CDR1 as SGHNT and CDR2 as YYREEE (reference sequence). CDR3 region: CASSLAFTGRGSNQPQHF. DNA of the CDR3: TGTGCCAGCAGCTTGGCCTTTACAGGGCGGGGAAGCAATCAGCCCCAGCATTTT.

The chain links TRBV15 to TRBJ1-5; D is perhaps TRBD1 (5 bases). Trimming removed 0 bases from V and 7 bases from J, with 16 bases in between. The CDR3 extends over 16 amino acids. In germline, CDR1 is LNHNV, CDR2 YYDKDF (reference sequence). The CDR3 spells CATSRDPVGAGQPQHF. The CDR3 nucleotides are TGTGCCACCAGCAGAGACCCGGTTGGGGCGGGCCAGCCCCAGCATTTT.